This T cell receptor (beta chain) came from a study of blood T cell repertoires in COVID-19. Study background: The origin of the acute and convalescent COVID-19 samples was the United States, Italy and Spain. The analysed material was cDNA or gDNA that came from T cells, B-cell-depleted T cells, or PBMCs.

This CDR3 is built from 11 residues. The germline V gene has CDR1 SNHLY and CDR2 FYNNEI. J gave up 12 bases and V 6 bases, and 7 bases lay outside the gene matches. As originally analysed: From reference gene primer amplification, estimates of nucleated cell counts were derived. Repertoires were generated with immunoSEQ multiplex PCR, while TCRdb's copy carries only in-frame clones and drops some. Clone size and the V and J calls come from that table; the DNA yielded D and trimming. The sample lists around 84,000 clones, around 79% occurring once. Sequencing was done on a sample of peripheral blood. The receptor was isolated from a man aged 50-59 years with active or convalescent COVID-19. The chain recombines TRBV2 with TRBJ1-2, with TRBD1 matching 7 bases. The CDR3 DNA reads TGTGCCAGCAGGGTTGACAGGGTGGACACCTTC. This encodes CASRVDRVDTF.